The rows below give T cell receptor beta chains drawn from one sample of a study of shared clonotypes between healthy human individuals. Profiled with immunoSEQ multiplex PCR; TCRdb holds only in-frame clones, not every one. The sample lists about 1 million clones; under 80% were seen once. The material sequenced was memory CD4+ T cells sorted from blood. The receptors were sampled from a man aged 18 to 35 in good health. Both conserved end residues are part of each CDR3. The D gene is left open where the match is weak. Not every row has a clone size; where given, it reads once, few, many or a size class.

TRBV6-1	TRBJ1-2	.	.	CASTGTVYGYTF	TGTGCCAGCACCGGGACGGTCTATGGCTACACCTTC
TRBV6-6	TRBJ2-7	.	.	CASSPDGYEQYF	TGTGCCAGCAGCCCAGACGGTTACGAGCAGTACTTC
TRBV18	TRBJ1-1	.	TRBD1	CASSPGQGETEAFF	TGTGCCAGCTCACCAGGACAGGGGGAGACTGAAGCTTTCTTT
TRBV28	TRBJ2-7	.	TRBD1	CASSSGGQDSYEQYF	TGTGCCAGCAGTTCCGGGGGACAGGACTCCTACGAGCAGTACTTC
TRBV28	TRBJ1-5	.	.	CASSSSGNSYSNQPQHF	.
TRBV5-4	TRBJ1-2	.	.	CASSLVRMGGYTF	TGTGCCAGCAGCTTGGTCCGCATGGGTGGCTACACCTTC
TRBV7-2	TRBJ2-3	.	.	CASSPEGKTDTQYF	TGTGCCAGCAGCCCTGAGGGGAAAACAGATACGCAGTATTTT
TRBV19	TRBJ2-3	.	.	CASRTGSTDTQYF	TGTGCCAGTAGAACGGGGAGCACAGATACGCAGTATTTT
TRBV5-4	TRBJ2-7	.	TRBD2	CASSLGSGSTSYEQYF	TGTGCCAGCAGCTTGGGTAGCGGGAGTACGTCCTACGAGCAGTACTTC
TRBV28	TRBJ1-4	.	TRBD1	CASSFPKTGYNEKLFF	TGTGCCAGCAGTTTCCCGAAGACAGGGTATAATGAAAAACTGTTTTTT
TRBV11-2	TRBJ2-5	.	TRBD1	CASSSRGQGVMETQYF	TGTGCCAGCAGCTCGCGGGGACAGGGTGTAATGGAGACCCAGTACTTC
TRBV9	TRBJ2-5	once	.	CASSVDLQETQYF	TGTGCCAGCAGCGTAGACCTGCAAGAGACCCAGTACTTC
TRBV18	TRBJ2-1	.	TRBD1	CASSPALWDRLFNEQFF	TGTGCCAGCTCACCCGCCTTGTGGGACAGGTTATTCAATGAGCAGTTCTTC
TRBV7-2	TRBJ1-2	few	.	CASSLAVDRLSYGYTF	TGTGCCAGCAGCTTAGCGGTTGACAGATTATCCTATGGCTACACCTTC
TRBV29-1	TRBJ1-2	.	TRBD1	CSVELGTANYGYTF	TGCAGCGTTGAACTGGGGACAGCGAACTATGGCTACACCTTC
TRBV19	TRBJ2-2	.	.	CAIGLTHAGELFF	TGTGCCATCGGACTCACCCACGCCGGGGAGCTGTTTTTT
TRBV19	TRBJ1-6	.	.	CASTPDGSSYNSPLHF	TGTGCCAGTACTCCGGACGGAAGCTCCTATAATTCACCCCTCCACTTT
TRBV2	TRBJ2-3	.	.	CAGQVTDTQYF	TGTGCCGGACAAGTGACAGATACGCAGTATTTT
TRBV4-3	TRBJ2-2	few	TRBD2	CASSQMGASGRDDGELFF	TGCGCCAGCAGCCAAATGGGGGCTAGCGGGAGGGATGACGGGGAGCTGTTTTTT
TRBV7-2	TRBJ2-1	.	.	CASSFIRGSYNEQFF	TGTGCCAGCAGCTTCATCAGGGGCTCCTACAATGAGCAGTTCTTC
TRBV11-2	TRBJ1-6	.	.	CASSPGYYNSPLHF	TGTGCCAGCAGCCCGGGATATTATAATTCACCCCTCCACTTT
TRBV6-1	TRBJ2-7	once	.	CASNYPIGGGEQYF	TGTGCCAGCAATTACCCCATAGGGGGTGGCGAGCAGTACTTC
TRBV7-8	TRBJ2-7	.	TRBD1	CASSLSGQGSYEQYF	TGTGCCAGCAGCTTATCAGGACAGGGCTCCTACGAGCAGTACTTC
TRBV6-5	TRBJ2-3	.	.	CASSFYGTTGTDTQYF	TGTGCCAGCAGTTTCTACGGAACGACAGGCACAGATACGCAGTATTTT
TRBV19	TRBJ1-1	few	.	CASSQGRNTEAFF	TGTGCCAGTAGTCAGGGTAGGAACACTGAAGCTTTCTTT
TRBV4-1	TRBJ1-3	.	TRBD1	CASSQGNRGPSGNTIYF	TGCGCCAGCAGCCAAGGTAACAGGGGACCCTCTGGAAACACCATATATTTT
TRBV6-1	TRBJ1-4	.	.	CASRVGLGGEKLFF	TGTGCCAGCAGGGTCGGTCTAGGGGGTGAAAAACTGTTTTTT
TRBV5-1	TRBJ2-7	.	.	CASSLRTDNEQYF	TGCGCCAGCAGCTTGAGGACGGACAACGAGCAGTACTTC
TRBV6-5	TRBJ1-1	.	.	CASTPRGNTEAFF	TGTGCCAGCACCCCCCGGGGGAACACTGAAGCTTTCTTT
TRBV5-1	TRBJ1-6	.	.	CASSLDGTNNSPLHF	TGCGCCAGCAGCTTGGACGGAACGAATAATTCACCCCTCCACTTT
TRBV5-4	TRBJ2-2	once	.	CASSDGPLANTGELFF	TGTGCCAGCAGCGACGGACCCCTCGCGAACACCGGGGAGCTGTTTTTT
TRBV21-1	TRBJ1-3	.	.	CASSGRAETGNTIYF	TGTGCCAGCAGCGGACGGGCCGAGACTGGAAACACCATATATTTT
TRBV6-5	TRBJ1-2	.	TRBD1	CASKGDRGNYGYTF	TGTGCCAGCAAGGGGGACAGGGGTAACTATGGCTACACCTTC
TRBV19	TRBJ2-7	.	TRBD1	CASSISGQGVNEQYF	TGTGCCAGTAGTATCTCGGGACAGGGGGTCAACGAGCAGTACTTC
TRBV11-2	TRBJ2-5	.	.	CASSSRTAQETQYF	TGTGCCAGCAGCTCACGGACAGCTCAAGAGACCCAGTACTTC